A selection of T cell receptor beta chains follows, all from one sample in a study of Ad26.COV2.S vaccination and SARS-CoV-2 variants. Generated by immunoSEQ multiplex PCR, the TCRdb table keeps only in-frame clones and is missing some. The table shows a few hundred thousand clones, with around 89% occurring only once. The source material was peripheral blood, sampled in a trial of Ad26.COV2.S vaccine versus placebo. These receptors all come from a person between 18 and 59 years old who received the Ad26.COV2.S COVID-19 vaccine or a placebo. CDR3s include the opening cysteine and the closing phenylalanine or tryptophan. The D gene is left open where the match is weak. Clone size is not always given. Where it is, it says once, few, many or a class for expanded clones.

TRBV12-2	TRBJ1-5	.	.	CASRLGYYLQGLRSNQPQHF	TGTGCAAGTCGCTTAGGATATTATTTGCAGGGGTTGAGAAGCAATCAGCCCCAGCATTTT
TRBV5-1	TRBJ2-7	.	TRBD2	CASSDGTSGVHEQYF	TGCGCCAGCAGCGATGGGACTAGCGGGGTCCACGAGCAGTACTTC
TRBV5-4	TRBJ1-2	.	TRBD1	CASSLARTGVGYTF	TGTGCCAGCAGCTTGGCCAGGACAGGGGTAGGCTACACCTTC
TRBV28	TRBJ2-7	.	TRBD2	CASSLYERGGEQYF	TGTGCCAGCAGTTTATACGAGCGGGGAGGCGAGCAGTACTTC
TRBV5-6	TRBJ1-5	once	.	CAGKPSAVILLQPQHF	TGTGCCGGTAAACCGTCGGCTGTCATCCTCCTTCAGCCCCAGCATTTT
TRBV4-3	TRBJ2-6	.	.	CASSQGIGIAGANVLTF	TGCGCCAGCAGCCAAGGTATAGGAATTGCTGGGGCCAACGTCCTGACTTTC
TRBV6-5	TRBJ2-1	.	.	CASSFTGLGDYNEQFF	TGTGCCAGCAGTTTTACAGGGTTAGGGGACTACAATGAGCAGTTCTTC
TRBV5-5	TRBJ2-3	.	.	CASSFGQGLGTDTQYF	TGTGCCAGCAGCTTTGGGCAGGGGTTGGGGACAGATACGCAGTATTTT
TRBV19	TRBJ1-5	.	TRBD1	CASSIPRGQGFNQPQHF	TGTGCCAGTAGTATTCCTAGGGGACAGGGGTTCAATCAGCCCCAGCATTTT
TRBV5-1	TRBJ2-3	.	.	CASSLGGGGDTQYF	TGCGCCAGCAGCTTGGGCGGGGGCGGAGATACGCAGTATTTT
TRBV7-8	TRBJ2-7	.	.	CASSTRPRGNYEQYF	TGTGCCAGCAGCACTCGACCCCGGGGGAACTACGAGCAGTACTTC
TRBV19	TRBJ1-2	.	.	CASSVFLWNNGYTF	TGTGCCAGTAGTGTCTTTCTCTGGAATAACGGCTACACCTTC
TRBV5-6	TRBJ2-7	.	.	CASSLGGRHYEQYF	TGTGCCAGCAGCTTGGGGGGACGGCACTACGAGCAGTACTTC
TRBV4-1	TRBJ2-4	.	.	CASSQVGGWSKNIQYF	TGCGCCAGCAGCCAAGTAGGGGGGTGGTCCAAAAACATTCAGTACTTC
TRBV10-3	TRBJ1-3	.	TRBD1	CAISDPQGGPGNTIYF	TGTGCCATCAGTGACCCACAGGGGGGGCCTGGAAACACCATATATTTT
TRBV4-3	TRBJ1-4	.	.	CASSQGWTATNEKLFF	TGCGCCAGCAGCCAAGGATGGACCGCAACTAATGAAAAACTGTTTTTT
TRBV5-1	TRBJ1-3	.	.	CASSPSTVQLGDTIYF	TGCGCCAGCAGCCCCTCGACAGTCCAATTGGGGGACACCATATATTTT
TRBV6-2/TRBV6-3	TRBJ2-1	.	.	CASSYSIGTYNEQFF	TGTGCCAGCAGTTACTCTATCGGGACCTACAATGAGCAGTTCTTC
TRBV7-9	TRBJ2-5	.	TRBD2	CASTLALGGGETQYF	TGTGCCAGCACCTTAGCACTGGGGGGAGGGGAGACCCAGTACTTC
TRBV5-8	TRBJ2-7	.	.	CASSFSGYEQYF	TGTGCCAGCAGCTTTTCAGGGTACGAGCAGTACTTC
TRBV2	TRBJ2-7	.	.	CASSEIRGPGEQYF	TGTGCCAGCAGTGAAATCAGGGGCCCTGGCGAGCAGTACTTC
TRBV6-2/TRBV6-3	TRBJ2-1	.	TRBD1	CASSYVSFSGTANEQFF	TGTGCCAGCAGTTACGTCAGCTTCTCCGGGACAGCCAATGAGCAGTTCTTC
TRBV6-5	TRBJ1-2	.	TRBD1	CASSYSPGGGSGYTF	TGTGCCAGCAGTTACTCCCCAGGGGGCGGGAGTGGCTACACCTTC
TRBV30	TRBJ2-7	.	.	CAWSPMYEQYF	TGTGCCTGGAGTCCGATGTACGAGCAGTACTTC
TRBV4-2	TRBJ2-1	.	.	CASSLPQGKAEQFF	TGTGCCAGCAGCCTACCACAGGGTAAGGCTGAGCAGTTCTTC
TRBV28	TRBJ2-3	.	TRBD1	CASSSPTGPDTQYF	TGTGCCAGCAGTTCCCCGACAGGGCCCGATACGCAGTATTTT
TRBV5-1	TRBJ1-1	.	.	CASSFRRVGGTEAFF	TGCGCCAGCAGCTTCCGACGAGTCGGAGGAACTGAAGCTTTCTTT
TRBV9	TRBJ2-1	.	TRBD1	CASSKGTGRTVRQFF	TGTGCCAGCAGTAAGGGGACAGGGAGGACGGTCCGGCAGTTCTTC
TRBV7-2	TRBJ2-7	once	.	CASSLVSANPYEQYF	TGTGCCAGCAGCTTAGTGTCGGCGAACCCCTACGAGCAGTACTTC
TRBV2	TRBJ2-1	.	TRBD1	CASRTISGGNEQFF	TGTGCCAGCAGAACAATTTCAGGGGGCAATGAGCAGTTCTTC
TRBV4-3	TRBJ2-6	.	.	CASSQEPGAAAGANVLTF	TGCGCCAGCAGCCAAGAACCGGGAGCAGCCGCCGGGGCCAACGTCCTGACTTTC
TRBV6-2/TRBV6-3	TRBJ2-7	.	TRBD1	CASSPRRDRGYEQYF	TGTGCCAGCAGTCCCCGTCGGGACAGGGGTTACGAGCAGTACTTC
TRBV28	TRBJ2-7	.	.	CASNPEDRSYEQYF	TGTGCCAGCAATCCAGAGGACCGCAGCTACGAGCAGTACTTC
TRBV19	TRBJ1-1	.	TRBD1	CASRITGDTEAFF	TGTGCCAGTAGAATAACAGGGGACACTGAAGCTTTCTTT
TRBV5-1	TRBJ1-3	.	TRBD1	CASSLEGQGYGNTIYF	TGCGCCAGCAGCTTGGAGGGACAGGGGTACGGAAACACCATATATTTT
TRBV28	TRBJ1-1	.	.	CASSLLGTEAFF	TGTGCCAGCAGTTTGCTTGGGACTGAAGCTTTCTTT
TRBV6-5	TRBJ2-5	.	TRBD2	CASSYRSYGGGETQYF	TGTGCCAGCAGTTACAGGTCGTACGGGGGAGGGGAGACCCAGTACTTC
TRBV3-1/TRBV3-2	TRBJ2-3	.	.	CASSQEGGGPYF	TGTGCCAGCAGCCAAGAGGGCGGGGGCCCCTATTTT
TRBV5-6	TRBJ1-6	.	TRBD1	CASSLTQDREISPLHF	TGTGCCAGCAGCTTGACCCAGGACAGGGAAATCTCACCCCTCCACTTT
TRBV29-1	TRBJ1-2	.	.	CSVEREDGYTF	TGCAGCGTTGAAAGGGAGGATGGCTACACCTTC
TRBV28	TRBJ2-7	.	TRBD1	CASRRQGSYEQYF	TGTGCCAGCAGACGACAGGGGTCCTACGAGCAGTACTTC
TRBV28	TRBJ1-2	.	.	CASSLPLTGGYTF	TGTGCCAGCAGTTTACCACTAACAGGGGGCTACACCTTC
TRBV11-3	TRBJ2-7	few	.	CASSLGRAGEQYF	TGTGCCAGCAGCTTAGGGAGGGCCGGGGAGCAGTACTTC
TRBV18	TRBJ2-2	.	TRBD2	CASSPPGGGLNTGELFF	TGTGCCAGCTCACCACCGGGCGGGGGGCTGAACACCGGGGAGCTGTTTTTT
TRBV9	TRBJ2-3	.	.	CASSVDGRGADTQYF	TGTGCCAGCAGCGTAGATGGACGCGGGGCCGATACGCAGTATTTT
TRBV2	TRBJ1-6	.	.	CASSETGDNNSPLHF	TGTGCCAGCAGTGAAACTGGAGACAATAATTCACCCCTCCACTTT
TRBV4-1	TRBJ1-3	once	.	CASSHTDSGNTIYF	TGCGCCAGCAGCCACACAGACTCTGGAAACACCATATATTTT
TRBV18	TRBJ2-2	.	.	CASSPGQDTGELFF	TGTGCCAGCTCACCGGGCCAGGACACCGGGGAGCTGTTTTTT